This passage covers 3 T cell receptor beta chains from one sample sequenced in a study of T cell responses to AZD1222 COVID-19 vaccine. Produced via immunoSEQ multiplex PCR; TCRdb's table is partial and in-frame only. The table has some 120,000 clones, about 90% seen once; the top ten hold just under 10%. Material: peripheral blood, obtained on day 0 of AZD1222 vaccination. The receptors here all came from an adult in good health.

The rearrangement links TRBV28 to TRBJ1-2; no clear D gene. CDR3 length: 13 residues. V lost 5 bases to trimming and J lost 5 bases, with 12 bases between them. Germline CDR1 and CDR2: MDHEN and SYDVKM. CDR3 sequence (DNA): TGTGCCAGCAGTCCCGTCCTCGGGTATGGCTACACCTTC. It specifies CASSPVLGYGYTF.

This chain connects TRBV18 to TRBJ2-1; TRBD2 is a possible D gene (6 bases). V lost 5 bases and J lost 3, with 17 bases in between. Germline-derived CDR1 and CDR2 are KGHSH and LQKENI. This CDR3 comprises 16 residues. CDR3 sequence reads: CASSSLGTFDYNEQFF. The CDR3 nucleotides read TGTGCCAGCTCATCCTTAGGGACTTTCGACTACAATGAGCAGTTCTTC.

The V gene is TRBV2, the J gene TRBJ2-1, with D maybe TRBD2 (6 bases). Germline CDR1 SNHLY, CDR2 FYNNEI. This CDR3 has 14 residues. The germline V and J ends were trimmed by 8 bases and 9 bases, with 20 bases remaining between them. For the CDR3, the DNA is TGTGCCAGCGGGAGGAACGGGGCGTCTGGTGAGCAGTTCTTC. It is translated as CASGRNGASGEQFF.